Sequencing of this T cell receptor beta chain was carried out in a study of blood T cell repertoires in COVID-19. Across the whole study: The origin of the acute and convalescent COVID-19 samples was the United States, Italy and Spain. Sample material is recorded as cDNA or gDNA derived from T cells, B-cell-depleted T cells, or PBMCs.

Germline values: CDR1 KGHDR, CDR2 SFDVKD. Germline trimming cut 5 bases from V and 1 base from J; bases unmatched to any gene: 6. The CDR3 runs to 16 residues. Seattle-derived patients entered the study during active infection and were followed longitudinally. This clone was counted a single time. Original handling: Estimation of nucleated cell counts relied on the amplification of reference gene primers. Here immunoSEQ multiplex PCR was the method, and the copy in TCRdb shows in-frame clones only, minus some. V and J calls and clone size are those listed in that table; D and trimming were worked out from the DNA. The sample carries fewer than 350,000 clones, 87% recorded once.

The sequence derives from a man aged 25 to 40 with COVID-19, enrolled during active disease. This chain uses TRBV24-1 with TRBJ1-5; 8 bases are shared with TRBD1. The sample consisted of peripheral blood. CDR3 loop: CATSGSGQASNQPQHF. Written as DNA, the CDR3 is TGTGCCACCAGTGGGTCGGGACAGGCGAGCAATCAGCCCCAGCATTTT.